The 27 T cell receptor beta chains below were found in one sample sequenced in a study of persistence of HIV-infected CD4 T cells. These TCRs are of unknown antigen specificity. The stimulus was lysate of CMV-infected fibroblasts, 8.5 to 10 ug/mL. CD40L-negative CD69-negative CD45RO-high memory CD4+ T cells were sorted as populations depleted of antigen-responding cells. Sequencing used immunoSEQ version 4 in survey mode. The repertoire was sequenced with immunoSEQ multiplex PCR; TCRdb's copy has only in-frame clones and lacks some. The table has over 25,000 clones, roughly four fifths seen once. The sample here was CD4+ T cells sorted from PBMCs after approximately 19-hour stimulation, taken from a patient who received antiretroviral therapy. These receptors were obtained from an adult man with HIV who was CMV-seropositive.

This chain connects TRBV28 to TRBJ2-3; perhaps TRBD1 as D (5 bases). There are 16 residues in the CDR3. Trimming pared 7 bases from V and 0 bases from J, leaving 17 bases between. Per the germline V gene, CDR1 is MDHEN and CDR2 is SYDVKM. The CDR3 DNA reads TGTGCCAGCACCCCCTCGACAGTGAGAAGCACAGATACGCAGTATTTT. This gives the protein CASTPSTVRSTDTQYF.

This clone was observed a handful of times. The CDR3 DNA follows: TGCGCCAGCAGCTTTTGGGGCAGTATGACCACTGAAGCTTTCTTT. Translation gives CASSFWGSMTTEAFF. The rearrangement links TRBV5-1 to TRBJ1-1; D possibly corresponds to TRBD1 (5 bases). The ends were cut back, 2 bases at V and 4 bases at J, with 15 bases in the middle. Germline CDR1 SGHRS, CDR2 YFSETQ. The CDR3 has 15 residues.

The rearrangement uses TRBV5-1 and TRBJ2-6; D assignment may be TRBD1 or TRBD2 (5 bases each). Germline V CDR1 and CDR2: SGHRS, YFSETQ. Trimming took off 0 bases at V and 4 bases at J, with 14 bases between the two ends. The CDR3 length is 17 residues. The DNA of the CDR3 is TGCGCCAGCAGCTTGGGGCTTGGGACGGGAGGGGCCAACGTCCTGACTTTC. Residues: CASSLGLGTGGANVLTF. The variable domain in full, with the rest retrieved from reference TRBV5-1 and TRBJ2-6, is KAGVTQTPRYLIKTRGQQVTLSCSPISGHRSVSWYQQTPGQGLQFLFEYFSETQRNKGNFPGRFSGRQFSNSRSEMNVSTLELGDSALYLCASSLGLGTGGANVLTFGAGSRLTVL.

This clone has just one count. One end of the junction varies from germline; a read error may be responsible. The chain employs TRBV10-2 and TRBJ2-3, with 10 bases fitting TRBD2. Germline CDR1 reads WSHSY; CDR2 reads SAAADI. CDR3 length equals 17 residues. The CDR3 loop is CASREWSGTSGTDTQYF. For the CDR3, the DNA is TGCGCCAGCAGGGAGTGGTCCGGGACTAGCGGCACAGATACGCAGTATTTT.

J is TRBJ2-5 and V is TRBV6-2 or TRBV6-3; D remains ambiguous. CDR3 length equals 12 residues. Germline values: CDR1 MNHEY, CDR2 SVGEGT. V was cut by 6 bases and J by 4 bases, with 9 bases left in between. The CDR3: CASSQTPETQYF. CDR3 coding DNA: TGTGCCAGCAGCCAAACCCCAGAGACCCAGTACTTC.

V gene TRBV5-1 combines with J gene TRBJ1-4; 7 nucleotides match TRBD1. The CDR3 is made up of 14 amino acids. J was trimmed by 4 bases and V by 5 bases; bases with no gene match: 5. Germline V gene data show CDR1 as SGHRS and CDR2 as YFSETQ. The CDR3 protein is CASRETGFNEKLFF. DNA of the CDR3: TGCGCCAGCAGGGAGACAGGGTTTAATGAAAAACTGTTTTTT.

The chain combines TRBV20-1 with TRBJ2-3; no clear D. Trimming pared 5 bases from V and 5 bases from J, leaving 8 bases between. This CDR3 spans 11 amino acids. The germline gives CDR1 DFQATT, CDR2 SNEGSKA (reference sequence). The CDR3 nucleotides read TGCAGTGCTCCCTTAGGAGATACGCAGTATTTT. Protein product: CSAPLGDTQYF.

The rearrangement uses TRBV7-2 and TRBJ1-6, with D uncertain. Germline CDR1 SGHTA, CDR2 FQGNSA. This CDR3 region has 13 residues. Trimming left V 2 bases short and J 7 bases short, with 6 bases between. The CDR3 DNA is TGTGCCAGCAGCTTAACGGGGAATTCACCCCTCCACTTT. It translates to CASSLTGNSPLHF.

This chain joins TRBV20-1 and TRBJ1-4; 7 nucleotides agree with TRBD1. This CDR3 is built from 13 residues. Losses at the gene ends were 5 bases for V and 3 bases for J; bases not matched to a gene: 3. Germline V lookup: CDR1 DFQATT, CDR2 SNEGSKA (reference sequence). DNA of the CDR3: TGCAGTGCTGGTGGGACAGCTAATGAAAAACTGTTTTTT. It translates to CSAGGTANEKLFF.

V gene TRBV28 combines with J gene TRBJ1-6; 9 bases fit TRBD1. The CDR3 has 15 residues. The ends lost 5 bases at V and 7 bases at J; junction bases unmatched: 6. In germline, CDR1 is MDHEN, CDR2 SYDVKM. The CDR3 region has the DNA TGTGCCAGCAGTGAGAACAGGGGGCAGAATTCACCCCTCCACTTT. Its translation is CASSENRGQNSPLHF.

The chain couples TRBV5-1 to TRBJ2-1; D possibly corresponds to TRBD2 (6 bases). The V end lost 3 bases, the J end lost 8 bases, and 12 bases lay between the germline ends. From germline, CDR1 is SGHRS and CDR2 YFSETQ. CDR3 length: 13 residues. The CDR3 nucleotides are TGCGCCAGCAGCTGGCCTGGGGAGGATGAGCAGTTCTTC. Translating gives CASSWPGEDEQFF.

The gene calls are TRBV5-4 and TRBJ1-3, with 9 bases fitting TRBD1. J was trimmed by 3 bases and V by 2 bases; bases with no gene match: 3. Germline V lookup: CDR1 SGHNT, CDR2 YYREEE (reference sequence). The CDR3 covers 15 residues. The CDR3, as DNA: TGTGCCAGCAGCTTAACGACAGGGGGTGGAAACACCATATATTTT. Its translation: CASSLTTGGGNTIYF.

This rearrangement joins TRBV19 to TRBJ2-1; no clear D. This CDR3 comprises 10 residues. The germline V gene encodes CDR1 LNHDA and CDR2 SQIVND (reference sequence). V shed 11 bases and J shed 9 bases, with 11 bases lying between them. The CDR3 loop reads CALRGGEQFF. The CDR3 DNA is TGTGCCCTGCGAGGCGGTGAGCAGTTCTTC.

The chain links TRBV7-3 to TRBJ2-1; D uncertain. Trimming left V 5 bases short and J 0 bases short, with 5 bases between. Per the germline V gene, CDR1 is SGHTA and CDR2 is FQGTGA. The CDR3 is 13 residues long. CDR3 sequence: CASSATSYNEQFF. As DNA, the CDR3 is TGTGCCAGCAGCGCCACCTCCTACAATGAGCAGTTCTTC. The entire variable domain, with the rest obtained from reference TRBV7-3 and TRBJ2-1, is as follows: GAGVSQTPSNKVTEKGKYVELRCDPISGHTALYWYRQSLGQGPEFLIYFQGTGAADDSGLPNDRFFAVRPEGSVSTLKIQRTERGDSAVYLCASSATSYNEQFFGPGTRLTVL.

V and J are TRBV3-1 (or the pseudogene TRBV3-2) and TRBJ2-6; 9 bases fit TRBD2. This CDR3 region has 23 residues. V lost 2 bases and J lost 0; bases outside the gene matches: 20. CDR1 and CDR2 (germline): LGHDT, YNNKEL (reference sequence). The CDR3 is CASSQRVAGDPKNVISGANVLTF. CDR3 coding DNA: TGTGCCAGCAGCCAACGGGTAGCGGGGGATCCCAAAAATGTGATCTCTGGGGCCAACGTCCTGACTTTC.

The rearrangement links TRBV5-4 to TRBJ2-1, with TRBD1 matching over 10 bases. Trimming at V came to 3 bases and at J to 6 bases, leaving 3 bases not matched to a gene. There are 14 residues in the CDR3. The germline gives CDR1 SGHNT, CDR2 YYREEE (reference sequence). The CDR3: CASSSRTGGNEQFF. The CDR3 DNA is TGTGCCAGCAGCTCACGGACAGGGGGCAATGAGCAGTTCTTC.

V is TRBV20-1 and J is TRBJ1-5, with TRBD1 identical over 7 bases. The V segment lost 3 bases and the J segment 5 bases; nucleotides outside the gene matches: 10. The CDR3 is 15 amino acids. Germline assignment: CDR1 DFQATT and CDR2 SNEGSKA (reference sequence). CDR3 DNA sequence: TGCAGTGCTAGTGGACCCTCAGGGGGGGATCAGCCCCAGCATTTT. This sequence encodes CSASGPSGGDQPQHF.

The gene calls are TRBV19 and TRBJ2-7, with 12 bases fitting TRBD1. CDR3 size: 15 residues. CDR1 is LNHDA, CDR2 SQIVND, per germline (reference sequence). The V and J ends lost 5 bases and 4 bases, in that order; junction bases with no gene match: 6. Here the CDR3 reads CASSVQGQGAYEQYF. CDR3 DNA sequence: TGTGCCAGTAGTGTCCAGGGACAGGGGGCTTACGAGCAGTACTTC.

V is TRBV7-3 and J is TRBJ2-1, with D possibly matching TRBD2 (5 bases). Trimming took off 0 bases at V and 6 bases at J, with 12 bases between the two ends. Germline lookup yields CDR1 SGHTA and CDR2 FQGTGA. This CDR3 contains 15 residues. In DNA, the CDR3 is TGTGCCAGCAGCTTAACCTCCGGACTGGGCAATGAGCAGTTCTTC. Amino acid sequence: CASSLTSGLGNEQFF.

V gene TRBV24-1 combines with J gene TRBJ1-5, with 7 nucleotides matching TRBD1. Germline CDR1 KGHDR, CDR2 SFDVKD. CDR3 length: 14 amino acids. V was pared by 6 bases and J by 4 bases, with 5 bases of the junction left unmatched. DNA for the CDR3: TGTGCCACCAGTTCTCGACAGGGTAATCAGCCCCAGCATTTT. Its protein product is CATSSRQGNQPQHF.

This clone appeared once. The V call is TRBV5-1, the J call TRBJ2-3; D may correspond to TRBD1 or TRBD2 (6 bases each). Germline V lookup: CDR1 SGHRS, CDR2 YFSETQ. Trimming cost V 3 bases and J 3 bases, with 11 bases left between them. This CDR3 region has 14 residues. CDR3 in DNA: TGCGCCAGCAGCTCGGGGGCGCGTACAGATACGCAGTATTTT. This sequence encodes CASSSGARTDTQYF.

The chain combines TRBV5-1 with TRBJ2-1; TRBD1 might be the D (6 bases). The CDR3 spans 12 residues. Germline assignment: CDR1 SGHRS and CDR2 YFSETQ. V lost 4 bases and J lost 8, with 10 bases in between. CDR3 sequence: CASSPHRDEQFF. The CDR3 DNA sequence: TGCGCCAGCAGCCCTCACAGGGATGAGCAGTTCTTC.

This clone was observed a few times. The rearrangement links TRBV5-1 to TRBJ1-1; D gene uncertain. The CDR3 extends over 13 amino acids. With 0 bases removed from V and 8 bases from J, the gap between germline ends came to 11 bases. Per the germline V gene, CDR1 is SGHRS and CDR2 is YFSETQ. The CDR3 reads CASSLDLAGEAFF. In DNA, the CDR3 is TGCGCCAGCAGCTTGGACCTGGCGGGAGAAGCTTTCTTT.

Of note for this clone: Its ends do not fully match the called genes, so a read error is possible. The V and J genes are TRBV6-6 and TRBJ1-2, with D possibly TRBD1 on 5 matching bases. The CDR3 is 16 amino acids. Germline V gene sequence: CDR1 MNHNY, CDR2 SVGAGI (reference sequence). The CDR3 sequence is CASSYFSPGTVIATPF. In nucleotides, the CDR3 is TGTGCCAGCAGTTACTTCTCCCCAGGGACCGTTATCGCTACACCCTTC.

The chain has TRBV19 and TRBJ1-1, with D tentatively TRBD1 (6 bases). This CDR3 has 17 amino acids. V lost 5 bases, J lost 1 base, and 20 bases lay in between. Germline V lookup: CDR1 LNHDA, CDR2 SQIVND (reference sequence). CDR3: CASSPSDRFRKNTEAFF. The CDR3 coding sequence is TGTGCCAGTAGTCCCTCGGACAGATTCAGAAAGAACACTGAAGCTTTCTTT. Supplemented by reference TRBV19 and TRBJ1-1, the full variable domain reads DGGITQSPKYLFRKEGQNVTLSCEQNLNHDAMYWYRQDPGQGLRLIYYSQIVNDFQKGDIAEGYSVSREKKESFPLTVTSAQKNPTAFYLCASSPSDRFRKNTEAFFGQGTRLTVV.

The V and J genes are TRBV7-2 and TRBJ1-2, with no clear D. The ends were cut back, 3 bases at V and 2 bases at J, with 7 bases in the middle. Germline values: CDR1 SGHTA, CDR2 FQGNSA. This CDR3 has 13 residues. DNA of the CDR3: TGTGCCAGCAGCTTCGACAAGAACTATGGCTACACCTTC. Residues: CASSFDKNYGYTF.

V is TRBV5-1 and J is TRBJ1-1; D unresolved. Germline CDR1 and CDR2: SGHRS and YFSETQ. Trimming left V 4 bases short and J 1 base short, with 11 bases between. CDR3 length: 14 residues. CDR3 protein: CASSPWAENTEAFF. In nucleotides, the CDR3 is TGCGCCAGCAGCCCTTGGGCGGAGAACACTGAAGCTTTCTTT. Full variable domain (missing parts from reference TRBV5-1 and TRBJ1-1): KAGVTQTPRYLIKTRGQQVTLSCSPISGHRSVSWYQQTPGQGLQFLFEYFSETQRNKGNFPGRFSGRQFSNSRSEMNVSTLELGDSALYLCASSPWAENTEAFFGQGTRLTVV.